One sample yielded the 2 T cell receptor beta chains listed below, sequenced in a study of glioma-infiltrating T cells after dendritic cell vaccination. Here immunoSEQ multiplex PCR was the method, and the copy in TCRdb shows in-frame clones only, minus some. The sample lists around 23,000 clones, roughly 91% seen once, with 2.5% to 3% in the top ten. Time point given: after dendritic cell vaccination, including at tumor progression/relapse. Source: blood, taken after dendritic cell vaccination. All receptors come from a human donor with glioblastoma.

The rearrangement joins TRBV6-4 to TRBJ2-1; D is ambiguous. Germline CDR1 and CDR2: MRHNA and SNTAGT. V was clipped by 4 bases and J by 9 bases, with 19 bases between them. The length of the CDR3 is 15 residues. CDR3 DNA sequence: TGTGCCAGCAGTGTTTCGGGTTTCGGCTTCGGTGAGCAGTTCTTC. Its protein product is CASSVSGFGFGEQFF.

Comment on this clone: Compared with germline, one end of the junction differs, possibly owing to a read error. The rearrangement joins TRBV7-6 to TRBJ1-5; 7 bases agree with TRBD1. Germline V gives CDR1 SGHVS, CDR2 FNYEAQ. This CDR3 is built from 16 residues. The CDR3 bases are TGTGTCAGCAGCTCCCAGGCAGGGGGGAGCAATCAGCCCCAGCATTTT. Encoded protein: CVSSSQAGGSNQPQHF.